This record concerns one TCR beta chain sequence. The target antigen is unknown. The time point denotes: week 47, end of study. All doses held 300 ug of mutant IDH1 20-mer peptide, with topical imiquimod. In every donor, the tumor was a new WHO grade 3 or 4 IDH1-mutant, ATRX-lost astrocytoma. This CDR3 comprises 16 residues. From germline, CDR1 is MNHNS and CDR2 SASEGT. V lost 3 bases, J lost 5 bases, and 12 bases stayed unmatched. The data belong to a study of a mutant IDH1 vaccine in newly diagnosed glioma. Study information: Once 4-6 weeks had passed after radiotherapy alone, vaccination started, or it started with temozolomide cycles. Weeks 35 and 47 hosted visits V12 and V13, respectively.

Sequencing used immunoSEQ multiplex PCR; TCRdb keeps in-frame clones, though not all of them. The table shows some 60,000 clones, with less than 90% occurring only once. The genes are TRBV6-1 and TRBJ2-7, with 8 positions matching TRBD1. The sequencing used PBMCs, collected from a glioma patient whose treatment included an IDH1 peptide vaccine. This TCR was sampled from a young man with glioma. The CDR3 is CASSEEEGTGHHEQYF. Here the CDR3 DNA reads TGTGCCAGCAGTGAGGAAGAAGGGACAGGCCACCACGAGCAGTACTTC.